These 18 T cell receptor beta chains originate from one sample sequenced in a study of T cell clones after liver transplantation. Clones were read by immunoSEQ multiplex PCR, and TCRdb kept only the in-frame ones, dropping some. The top ten clones hold approximately 3% of a sample with 95,000 to 110,000 clones, about 88% of them seen once. The starting material was CD4+ T cells from blood, obtained approximately 43 months after liver transplant. The receptors shown here come from a human patient who received a liver transplant. The T cells may partly be graft donor cells.

This clone was detected only a few times. The chain employs TRBV6-5 and TRBJ1-2; tentatively, D is TRBD1 (5 bases). The CDR3 has 13 amino acids. Trimming removed 5 bases at V and 5 bases at J, with 12 bases between. CDR1 MNHEY and CDR2 SVGAGI come from the germline V gene. The CDR3 region is CASSLRGGYGYTF. The DNA of the CDR3 is TGTGCCAGCAGTCTACGGGGGGGGTATGGCTACACCTTC.

The genes are TRBV7-2 and TRBJ2-5; D gene uncertain. V lost 5 bases and J lost 2, with 9 bases in between. This CDR3 is built from 13 residues. Per the germline V gene, CDR1 is SGHTA and CDR2 is FQGNSA. CDR3 DNA sequence: TGTGCCAGCAGCCCCGCTACGCAAGAGACCCAGTACTTC. Residues: CASSPATQETQYF.

The chain recombines TRBV11-3 with TRBJ2-1; 9 bases match TRBD1. Germline CDR1 is SGHNT and CDR2 is YENEEA. Losses at the gene ends were 5 bases for V and 10 bases for J; bases not matched to a gene: 9. The CDR3 length is 14 residues. The CDR3 reads CASSPQGALREQFF. CDR3 DNA sequence: TGTGCCAGCAGCCCACAGGGGGCCCTACGGGAGCAGTTCTTC.

The V call is TRBV4-3, the J call TRBJ2-6; TRBD1 aligns across 10 bases. From germline, CDR1 is LGHNA and CDR2 YSLEER. The CDR3 contains 19 residues. V trimming: 4 bases; J trimming: 0 bases; junction bases outside the gene matches: 9. The CDR3 nucleotides are TGCGCCAGCAGCCTCTCCGGGACAGGGGCCCTCTCTGGGGCCAACGTCCTGACTTTC. Protein sequence: CASSLSGTGALSGANVLTF.

The rearrangement uses TRBV9 and TRBJ1-1; tentatively, D is TRBD1 (5 bases). The V and J ends lost 0 bases and 10 bases respectively, with 13 bases between them. Germline V lookup: CDR1 SGDLS, CDR2 YYNGEE. There are 13 residues in the CDR3. The CDR3 DNA follows: TGTGCCAGCAGCGTAGGGGACCAGACGGTAGCTTTCTTT. Translation: CASSVGDQTVAFF.

The chain recombines TRBV15 with TRBJ2-4, with unresolved D. The CDR3 covers 13 residues. Per germline, CDR1 LNHNV and CDR2 YYDKDF (reference sequence). Between the trimmed V and J ends, which lost 0 bases and 6 bases, there was a span of 6 bases. CDR3 protein: CATSRDPGNIQYF. The CDR3 DNA follows: TGTGCCACCAGCAGAGATCCAGGAAACATTCAGTACTTC.

The chain carries TRBV5-6 and TRBJ2-1; possibly TRBD1 for D (6 bases). V lost 1 base to trimming and J lost 3 bases, with 8 bases between them. This CDR3 is built from 14 residues. Germline assignment: CDR1 SGHDT and CDR2 YYEEEE. CDR3 bases: TGTGCCAGCAGCTTGCTACAGGGCTACAATGAGCAGTTCTTC. Amino acids: CASSLLQGYNEQFF.

V usage is TRBV6-1 and J usage is TRBJ2-5; 7 bases are a match to TRBD1. This CDR3 spans 13 amino acids. The V gene end was trimmed by 5 bases and the J gene end by 8 bases; junction bases not matched to a gene: 8. Germline CDR1 reads MNHNS; CDR2 reads SASEGT. The CDR3 DNA follows: TGTGCCAGCAGTCAGAGCTGGGACAGCACCCAGTACTTC. Its protein product is CASSQSWDSTQYF.

This rearrangement joins TRBV4-3 to TRBJ2-1, with 7 bases identical to TRBD1. The J segment lost 8 bases and the V segment lost 3 bases, leaving 7 bases of the junction unmatched. The CDR3 covers 14 residues. The germline V gene encodes CDR1 LGHNA and CDR2 YSLEER. The CDR3: CASSQGDRVHEQFF. DNA of the CDR3: TGCGCCAGCAGCCAGGGAGACAGGGTGCATGAGCAGTTCTTC.

This clone was observed a few times. The chain is built from TRBV28 and TRBJ2-1; TRBD1 aligns across 12 bases. Germline V gives CDR1 MDHEN, CDR2 SYDVKM. The trim removed 6 bases at V and 9 bases at J, leaving 9 bases unmatched. There are 15 residues in the CDR3. The CDR3 is CASSPPGTGGFEQFF. The CDR3 nucleotides read TGTGCCAGCAGCCCTCCCGGGACAGGGGGCTTTGAGCAGTTCTTC.

The chain uses TRBV11-2 and TRBJ2-5, with 7 bases identical to TRBD1. Losses at the gene ends were 5 bases for V and 7 bases for J; bases not matched to a gene: 7. Germline CDR1 SGHAT, CDR2 FQNNGV. The length of the CDR3 is 13 residues. CDR3 region: CASSTGNRGTQYF. CDR3 nucleotides: TGTGCCAGCAGCACCGGAAACAGGGGGACCCAGTACTTC.

The chain recombines TRBV21-1 with TRBJ2-2; the D call TRBD1 from the table was never checked on the DNA. TRBV21-1 is a known pseudogene. The CDR3 extends over 16 amino acids. The CDR3 protein is CASSKNVQGITGELFF. The CDR3 DNA reads TGTGCCAGCAGCAAAAACGTGCAGGGGATCACCGGGGAGCTGTTTTTT.

The chain joins TRBV30 to TRBJ2-2; D tentatively reads TRBD1 or TRBD2 (5 bases each). CDR3 size: 16 residues. Germline values: CDR1 GTSNPN, CDR2 SVGIG (reference sequence). V gave up 0 bases and J gave up 2 bases, with 13 bases separating them. The CDR3, as DNA: TGTGCCTGGAGTGTACGGGCGAGGGGTAACACCGGGGAGCTGTTTTTT. Translated, it gives CAWSVRARGNTGELFF. The entire variable domain, with the rest obtained from reference TRBV30 and TRBJ2-2, is as follows: SQTIHQWPATLVQPVGSPLSLECTVEGTSNPNLYWYRQAAGRGLQLLFYSVGIGQISSEVPQNLSASRPQDRQFILSSKKLLLSDSGFYLCAWSVRARGNTGELFFGEGSRLTVL.

This sequence joins TRBV5-6 and TRBJ2-5; 7 bases map to TRBD2. Losses at the gene ends were 0 bases for V and 5 bases for J; bases not matched to a gene: 7. The V gene's germline CDR1 is SGHDT and CDR2 YYEEEE. The CDR3 spans 15 residues. CDR3 residues: CASSLGGAGEETQYF. The DNA for the CDR3 is TGTGCCAGCAGCTTGGGCGGGGCGGGGGAGGAGACCCAGTACTTC.

J is TRBJ2-7 and V is TRBV5-1; TRBD1 is a possible D gene (6 bases). This CDR3 spans 14 amino acids. The V end was cut by 4 bases, the J end by 5 bases, with 16 bases between. Germline lookup yields CDR1 SGHRS and CDR2 YFSETQ. CDR3 in amino acids: CASSRAAGVDEQYF. CDR3 nucleotide sequence: TGCGCCAGCAGCCGGGCGGCAGGGGTCGACGAGCAGTACTTC.

CDR3 sequence: CASSPALSEQFF. The CDR3 nucleotides read TGTGCCAGCAGCCCGGCATTGAGTGAGCAGTTCTTC. This chain links TRBV7-9 with TRBJ2-1; no definite D call. The CDR3 sequence is 12 residues long. Deletions cut 5 bases from V and 9 bases from J, with 11 bases between. CDR1 SEHNR and CDR2 FQNEAQ come from the germline V gene (reference sequence).

The chain joins TRBV1 to TRBJ2-5; TRBD2 is the table's D call, not checked against the DNA. The DNA end favors TRBJ2-7, so the J call may be wrong. TRBV1 is shown as a pseudogene. The CDR3 consists of 14 residues. In nucleotides, the CDR3 is TGCACCAGCGGCCCTCTAGCGGGGGACTACGAGCAGTACTTC. It specifies CTSGPLAGDYEQYF.

J is TRBJ1-1 and V is TRBV5-1; D ambiguous. Between the trimmed V and J ends, which lost 2 bases and 0 bases, there was a span of 8 bases. The germline CDR1 and CDR2 sequences are SGHRS and YFSETQ. The CDR3 is made up of 14 amino acids. CDR3 amino acids: CASSLGSVNTEAFF. For the CDR3, the DNA is TGCGCCAGCAGCTTAGGGTCGGTGAACACTGAAGCTTTCTTT.